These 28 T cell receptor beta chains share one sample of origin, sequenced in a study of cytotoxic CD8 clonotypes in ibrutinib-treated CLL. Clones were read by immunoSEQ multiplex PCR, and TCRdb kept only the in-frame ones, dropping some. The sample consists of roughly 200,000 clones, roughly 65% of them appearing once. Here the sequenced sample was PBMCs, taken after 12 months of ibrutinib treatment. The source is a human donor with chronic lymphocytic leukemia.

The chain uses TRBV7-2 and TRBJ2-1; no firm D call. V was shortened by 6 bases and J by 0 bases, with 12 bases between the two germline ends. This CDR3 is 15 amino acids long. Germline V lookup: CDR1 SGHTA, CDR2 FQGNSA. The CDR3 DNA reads TGTGCCAGCAGGTTGACCGCGAGCTCCTACAATGAGCAGTTCTTC. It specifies CASRLTASSYNEQFF. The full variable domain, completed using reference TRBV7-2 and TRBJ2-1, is GAGVSQSPSNKVTEKGKDVELRCDPISGHTALYWYRQSLGQGLEFLIYFQGNSAPDKSGLPSDRFSAERTGGSVSTLTIQRTQQEDSAVYLCASRLTASSYNEQFFGPGTRLTVL.

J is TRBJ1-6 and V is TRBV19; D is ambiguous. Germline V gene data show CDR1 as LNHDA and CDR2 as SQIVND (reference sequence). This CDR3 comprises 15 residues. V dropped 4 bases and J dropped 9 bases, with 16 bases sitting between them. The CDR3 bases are TGTGCCAGTAGTACTAAGACGATCCGGGGTTCACCCCTCCACTTT. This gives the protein CASSTKTIRGSPLHF.

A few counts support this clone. The DNA for the CDR3 is TGTGCCAGCAGTTACTCGATGGCAGTGAACACTGAAGCTTTCTTT. Protein: CASSYSMAVNTEAFF. The genes are TRBV6-5 and TRBJ1-1; D gene ambiguous. V was clipped by 0 bases and J by 0 bases, with 8 bases between them. The CDR3 length is 15 residues. Germline loops: CDR1 MNHEY, CDR2 SVGAGI.

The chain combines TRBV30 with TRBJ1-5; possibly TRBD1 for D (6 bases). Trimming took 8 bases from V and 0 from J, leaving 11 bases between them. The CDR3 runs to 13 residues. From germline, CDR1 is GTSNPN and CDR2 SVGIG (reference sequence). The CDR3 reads CAVQGFSNQPQHF. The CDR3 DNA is TGTGCCGTACAGGGTTTTAGCAATCAGCCCCAGCATTTT.

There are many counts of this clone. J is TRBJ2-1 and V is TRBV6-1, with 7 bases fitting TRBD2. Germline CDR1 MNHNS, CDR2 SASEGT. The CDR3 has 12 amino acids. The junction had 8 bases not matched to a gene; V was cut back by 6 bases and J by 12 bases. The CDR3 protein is CASRLKREGQFF. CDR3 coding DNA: TGTGCCAGCAGGTTAAAGAGGGAGGGGCAGTTCTTC.

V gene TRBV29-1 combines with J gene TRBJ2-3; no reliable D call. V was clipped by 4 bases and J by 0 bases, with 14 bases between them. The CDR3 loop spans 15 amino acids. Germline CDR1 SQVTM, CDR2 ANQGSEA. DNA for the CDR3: TGCAGCGTTGCAATCAGTAACCCTAGCACAGATACGCAGTATTTT. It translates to CSVAISNPSTDTQYF.

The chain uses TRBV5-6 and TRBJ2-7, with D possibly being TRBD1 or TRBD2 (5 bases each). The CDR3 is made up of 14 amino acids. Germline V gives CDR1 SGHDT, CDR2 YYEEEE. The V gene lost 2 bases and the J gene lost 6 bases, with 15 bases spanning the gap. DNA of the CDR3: TGTGCCAGCAGCTTTTGGGGCTTTGGGGGCGAGCAGTACTTC. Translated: CASSFWGFGGEQYF. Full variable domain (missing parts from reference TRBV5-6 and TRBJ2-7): DAGVTQSPTHLIKTRGQQVTLRCSPKSGHDTVSWYQQALGQGPQFIFQYYEEEERQRGNFPDRFSGHQFPNYSSELNVNALLLGDSALYLCASSFWGFGGEQYFGPGTRLTVT.

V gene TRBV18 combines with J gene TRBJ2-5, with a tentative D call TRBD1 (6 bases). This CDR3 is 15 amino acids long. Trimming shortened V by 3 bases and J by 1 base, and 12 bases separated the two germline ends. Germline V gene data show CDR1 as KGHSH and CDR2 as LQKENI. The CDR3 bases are TGTGCCAGCTCACCGAACAGGGATCGCCAAGAGACCCAGTACTTC. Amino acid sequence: CASSPNRDRQETQYF.

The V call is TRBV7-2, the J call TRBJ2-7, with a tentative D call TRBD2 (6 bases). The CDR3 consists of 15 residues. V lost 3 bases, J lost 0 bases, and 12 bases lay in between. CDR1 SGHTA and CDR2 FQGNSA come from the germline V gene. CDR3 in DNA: TGTGCCAGCAGCTTTAGCGGCTCCGACTCCTACGAGCAGTACTTC. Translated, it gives CASSFSGSDSYEQYF.

This CDR3 reads CASSLASSSYEQYF. In DNA form, the CDR3 reads TGTGCCAGCAGTTTAGCTAGCAGCTCCTACGAGCAGTACTTC. The genes are TRBV27 and TRBJ2-7; D is possibly TRBD2 (5 bases). Trimming took 2 bases from V and 0 from J, leaving 8 bases between them. There are 14 residues in the CDR3. Germline V gene lookup returns CDR1 MNHEY and CDR2 SMNVEV (reference sequence).

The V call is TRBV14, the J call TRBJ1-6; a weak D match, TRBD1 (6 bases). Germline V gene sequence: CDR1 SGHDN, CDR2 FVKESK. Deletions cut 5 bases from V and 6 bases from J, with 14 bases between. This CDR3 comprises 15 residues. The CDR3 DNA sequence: TGTGCCAGCAGCGAGATACAGGGTTTTAATTCACCCCTCCACTTT. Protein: CASSEIQGFNSPLHF.

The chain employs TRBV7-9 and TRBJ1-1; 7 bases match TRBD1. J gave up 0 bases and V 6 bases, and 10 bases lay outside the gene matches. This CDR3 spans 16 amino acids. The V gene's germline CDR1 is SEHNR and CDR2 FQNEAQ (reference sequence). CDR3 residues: CASRSTGAILNTEAFF. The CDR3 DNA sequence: TGTGCCAGCAGGTCTACAGGGGCCATCCTGAACACTGAAGCTTTCTTT. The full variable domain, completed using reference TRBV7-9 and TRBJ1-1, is DTGVSQNPRHKITKRGQNVTFRCDPISEHNRLYWYRQTLGQGPEFLTYFQNEAQLEKSRLLSDRFSAERPKGSFSTLEIQRTEQGDSAMYLCASRSTGAILNTEAFFGQGTRLTVV.

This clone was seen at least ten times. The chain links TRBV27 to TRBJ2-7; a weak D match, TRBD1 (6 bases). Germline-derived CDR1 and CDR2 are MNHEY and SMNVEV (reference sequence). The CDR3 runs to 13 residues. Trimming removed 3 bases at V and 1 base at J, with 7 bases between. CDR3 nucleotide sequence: TGTGCCAGCAGTTTGAGGGGGTCCTACGAGCAGTACTTC. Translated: CASSLRGSYEQYF.

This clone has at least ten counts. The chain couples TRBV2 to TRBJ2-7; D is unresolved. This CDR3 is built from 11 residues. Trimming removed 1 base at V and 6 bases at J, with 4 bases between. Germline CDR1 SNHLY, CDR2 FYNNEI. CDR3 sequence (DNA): TGTGCCAGCAGTGAAGGACCCGAGCAGTACTTC. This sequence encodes CASSEGPEQYF.

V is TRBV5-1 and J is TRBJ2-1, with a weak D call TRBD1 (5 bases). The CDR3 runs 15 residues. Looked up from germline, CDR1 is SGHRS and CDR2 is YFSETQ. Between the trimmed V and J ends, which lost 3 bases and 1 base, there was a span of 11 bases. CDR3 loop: CASSYMDISYNEQFF. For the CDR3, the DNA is TGCGCCAGCAGCTATATGGACATATCCTACAATGAGCAGTTCTTC.

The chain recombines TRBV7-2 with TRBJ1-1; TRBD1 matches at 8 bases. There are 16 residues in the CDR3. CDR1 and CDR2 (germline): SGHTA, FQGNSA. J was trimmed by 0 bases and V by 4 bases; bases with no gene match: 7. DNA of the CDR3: TGTGCCAGCAGCTCCCCCGGACAGGGTTTGAACACTGAAGCTTTCTTT. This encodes CASSSPGQGLNTEAFF.

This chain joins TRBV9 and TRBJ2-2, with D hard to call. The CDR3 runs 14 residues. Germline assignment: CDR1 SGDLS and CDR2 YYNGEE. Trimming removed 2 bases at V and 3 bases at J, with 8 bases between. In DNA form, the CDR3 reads TGTGCCAGCAGCGTGAGGTTGGACACCGGGGAGCTGTTTTTT. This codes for CASSVRLDTGELFF.

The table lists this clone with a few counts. The CDR3 loop is CASSPRTGGNQPQHF. For the CDR3, the DNA is TGTGCCAGCAGCCCCAGGACAGGGGGCAATCAGCCCCAGCATTTT. J is TRBJ1-5 and V is TRBV7-2; 9 bases line up with TRBD1. V trimming: 5 bases; J trimming: 2 bases; junction bases outside the gene matches: 4. This CDR3 region has 15 residues. The germline CDR1 and CDR2 sequences are SGHTA and FQGNSA. The variable domain in full, with the rest retrieved from reference TRBV7-2 and TRBJ1-5, is GAGVSQSPSNKVTEKGKDVELRCDPISGHTALYWYRQSLGQGLEFLIYFQGNSAPDKSGLPSDRFSAERTGGSVSTLTIQRTQQEDSAVYLCASSPRTGGNQPQHFGDGTRLSIL.

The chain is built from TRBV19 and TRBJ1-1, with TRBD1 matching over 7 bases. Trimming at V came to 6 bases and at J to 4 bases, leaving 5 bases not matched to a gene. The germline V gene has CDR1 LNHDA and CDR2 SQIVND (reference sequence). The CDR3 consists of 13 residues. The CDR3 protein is CASRMTGLTEAFF. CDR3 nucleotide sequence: TGTGCCAGTAGGATGACAGGGCTCACTGAAGCTTTCTTT.

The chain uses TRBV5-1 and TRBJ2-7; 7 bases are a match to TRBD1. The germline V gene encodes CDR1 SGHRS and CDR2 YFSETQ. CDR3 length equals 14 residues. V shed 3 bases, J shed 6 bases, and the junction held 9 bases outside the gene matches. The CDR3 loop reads CASSSGQKALEQYF. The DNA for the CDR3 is TGCGCCAGCAGCTCGGGACAGAAGGCCCTCGAGCAGTACTTC. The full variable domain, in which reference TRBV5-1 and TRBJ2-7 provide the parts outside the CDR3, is KAGVTQTPRYLIKTRGQQVTLSCSPISGHRSVSWYQQTPGQGLQFLFEYFSETQRNKGNFPGRFSGRQFSNSRSEMNVSTLELGDSALYLCASSSGQKALEQYFGPGTRLTVT.

CDR3 residues: CATAPNHRGRADTEAFF. CDR3 DNA sequence: TGTGCCACGGCGCCGAACCACAGGGGGCGGGCGGACACTGAAGCTTTCTTT. This rearrangement joins TRBV10-3 to TRBJ1-1; 9 nucleotides line up with TRBD1. J gave up 3 bases and V 10 bases, and 18 bases lay outside the gene matches. The CDR3 has 17 residues. The germline gives CDR1 ENHRY, CDR2 SYGVKD.

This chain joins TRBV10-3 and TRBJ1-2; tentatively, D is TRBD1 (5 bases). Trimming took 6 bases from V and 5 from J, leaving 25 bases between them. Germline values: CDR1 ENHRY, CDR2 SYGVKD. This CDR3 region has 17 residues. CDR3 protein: CAISREYRGSFAYGYTF. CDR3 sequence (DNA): TGTGCCATCAGCCGAGAGTACCGGGGCAGCTTTGCGTATGGCTACACCTTC.

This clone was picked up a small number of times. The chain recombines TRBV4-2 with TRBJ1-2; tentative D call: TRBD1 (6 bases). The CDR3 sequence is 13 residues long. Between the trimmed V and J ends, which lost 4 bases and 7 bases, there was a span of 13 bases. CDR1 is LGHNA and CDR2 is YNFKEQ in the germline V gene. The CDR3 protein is CASSLAGESGYTF. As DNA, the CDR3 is TGTGCCAGCAGCCTCGCAGGGGAAAGTGGCTACACCTTC.

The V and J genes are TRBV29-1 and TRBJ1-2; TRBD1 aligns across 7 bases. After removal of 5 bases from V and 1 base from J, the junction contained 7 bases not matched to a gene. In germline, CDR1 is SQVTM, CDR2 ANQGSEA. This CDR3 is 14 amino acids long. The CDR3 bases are TGCAGCGTTTGGCCAGGGGGAATTAACTATGGCTACACCTTC. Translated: CSVWPGGINYGYTF.

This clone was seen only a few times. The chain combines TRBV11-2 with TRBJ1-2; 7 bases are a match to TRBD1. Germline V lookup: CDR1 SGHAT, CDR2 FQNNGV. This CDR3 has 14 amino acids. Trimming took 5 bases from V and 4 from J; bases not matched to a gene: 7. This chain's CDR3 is CASSAMTGIYGYTF. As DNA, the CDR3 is TGTGCCAGCAGCGCGATGACAGGGATCTATGGCTACACCTTC. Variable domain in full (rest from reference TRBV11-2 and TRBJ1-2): EAGVAQSPRYKIIEKRQSVAFWCNPISGHATLYWYQQILGQGPKLLIQFQNNGVVDDSQLPKDRFSAERLKGVDSTLKIQPAKLEDSAVYLCASSAMTGIYGYTFGSGTRLTVV.

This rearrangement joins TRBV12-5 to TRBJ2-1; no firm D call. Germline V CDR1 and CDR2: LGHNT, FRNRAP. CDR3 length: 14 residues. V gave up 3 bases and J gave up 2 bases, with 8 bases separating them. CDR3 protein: CASGLDTAYNEQFF. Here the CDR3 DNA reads TGTGCTAGTGGTTTAGACACTGCCTACAATGAGCAGTTCTTC.

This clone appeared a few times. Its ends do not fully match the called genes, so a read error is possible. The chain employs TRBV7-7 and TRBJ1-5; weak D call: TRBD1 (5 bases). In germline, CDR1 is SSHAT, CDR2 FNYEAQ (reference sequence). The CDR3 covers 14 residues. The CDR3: CASSPQGLSQPQHF. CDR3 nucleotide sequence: TGTGCTAGCAGCCCCCAGGGTTTGAGTCAGCCCCAGCATTTT.

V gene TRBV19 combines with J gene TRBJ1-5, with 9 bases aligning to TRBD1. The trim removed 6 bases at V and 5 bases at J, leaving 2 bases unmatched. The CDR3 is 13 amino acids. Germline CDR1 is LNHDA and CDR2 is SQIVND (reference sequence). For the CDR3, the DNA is TGTGCCAGTAGGGACAGGGGTTATCAGCCCCAGCATTTT. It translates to CASRDRGYQPQHF.